The 12 T cell receptor beta chains below all came from one sample that was sequenced in a study of blood T cell repertoires in COVID-19. Libraries were prepared by immunoSEQ multiplex PCR; TCRdb keeps only in-frame clonotypes and omits some of them. The sample shows around 170,000 clones, around 83% of them seen only once. The specimen sequenced was peripheral blood. Receptors originate from a woman aged 30 to 39 with active or convalescent COVID-19.

This clone was found a few times. The chain carries TRBV6-5 and TRBJ1-4; D may be TRBD1 (5 bases). With 0 bases removed from V and 10 bases from J, the gap between germline ends came to 18 bases. This CDR3 has 16 amino acids. CDR1 is MNHEY and CDR2 is SVGAGI in the germline V gene. The CDR3 DNA follows: TGTGCCAGCAGTTACTCGTTGCGGGGTCAGGGCGGAAAACTGTTTTTT. Residues: CASSYSLRGQGGKLFF.

The V and J genes are TRBV24-1 and TRBJ2-2; 10 nucleotides line up with TRBD1. V gave up 7 bases and J gave up 0 bases; unmatched junction bases: 13. CDR3 size: 19 residues. From germline, CDR1 is KGHDR and CDR2 SFDVKD. The CDR3 protein is CATSPPTAGTGANTGELFF. CDR3 nucleotides: TGTGCCACCAGCCCCCCCACAGCCGGGACAGGGGCGAACACCGGGGAGCTGTTTTTT.

This clone was detected a few times. V gene TRBV11-2 combines with J gene TRBJ1-3, with D perhaps matching TRBD1 (5 bases). CDR1 and CDR2 (germline): SGHAT, FQNNGV. The CDR3 runs 15 residues. V was trimmed by 6 bases and J by 4 bases, leaving 16 bases between them. CDR3 protein: CASSLPGAGGNTIYF. CDR3 nucleotide sequence: TGTGCCAGCAGTCTGCCTGGGGCGGGAGGAAACACCATATATTTT.

The chain carries TRBV30 and TRBJ2-7, with 8 bases fitting TRBD1. The CDR3 extends over 17 amino acids. The junction had 17 bases not matched to a gene; V was cut back by 5 bases and J by 2 bases. The germline CDR1 and CDR2 sequences are GTSNPN and SVGIG (reference sequence). The CDR3 loop is CAWGSPLSGTGTYEQYF. CDR3 coding DNA: TGTGCCTGGGGATCACCCCTATCCGGGACAGGTACCTACGAGCAGTACTTC. Complete variable domain (other parts from reference TRBV30 and TRBJ2-7): SQTIHQWPATLVQPVGSPLSLECTVEGTSNPNLYWYRQAAGRGLQLLFYSVGIGQISSEVPQNLSASRPQDRQFILSSKKLLLSDSGFYLCAWGSPLSGTGTYEQYFGPGTRLTVT.

This chain uses TRBV19 with TRBJ1-3; D unclear. Trimming removed 3 bases from V and 0 bases from J, with 9 bases in between. Per germline, CDR1 LNHDA and CDR2 SQIVND (reference sequence). This CDR3 is 15 amino acids long. The CDR3 nucleotides read TGTGCCAGTAGTATCCCTGCAGACTCTGGAAACACCATATATTTT. It translates to CASSIPADSGNTIYF. The whole variable domain, filled in from reference TRBV19 and TRBJ1-3, reads DGGITQSPKYLFRKEGQNVTLSCEQNLNHDAMYWYRQDPGQGLRLIYYSQIVNDFQKGDIAEGYSVSREKKESFPLTVTSAQKNPTAFYLCASSIPADSGNTIYFGEGSWLTVV.

Comment on this clone: The sample holds other DNA sequences that translate to the same CDR3. The genes are TRBV6-5 and TRBJ1-5, with TRBD1 identical over 9 bases. The CDR3 loop spans 15 amino acids. V was clipped by 4 bases and J by 4 bases; unmatched bases: 5. Per the germline V gene, CDR1 is MNHEY and CDR2 is SVGAGI. The CDR3 region is CASSLTGGGNQPQHF. Here the CDR3 DNA reads TGTGCCAGCAGTTTAACAGGGGGCGGGAATCAGCCCCAGCATTTT.

This clone was seen a handful of times. Mismatch with germline at one junction end may stem from a read error. The V call is TRBV12-3 or TRBV12-4, the J call TRBJ1-2; perhaps TRBD1 as D (6 bases). The CDR3 is 11 residues long. The CDR3 reads CASSRAGAQGF. DNA for the CDR3: TGTGCCAGCAGCCGAGCGGGGGCTCAGGGCTTC.

V is TRBV9 and J is TRBJ1-1; D is ambiguous. Trimming stripped 2 bases from V and 3 bases from J, with 5 bases between. CDR1 SGDLS and CDR2 YYNGEE come from the germline V gene. The CDR3 runs 12 residues. DNA of the CDR3: TGTGCCAGCAGCGTTGCGGACACTGAAGCTTTCTTT. This translates into CASSVADTEAFF.

The V and J genes are TRBV5-4 and TRBJ2-3; D is possibly TRBD2 (5 bases). The CDR3 spans 13 residues. Germline V gives CDR1 SGHNT, CDR2 YYREEE (reference sequence). V dropped 0 bases and J dropped 4 bases, with 6 bases sitting between them. The CDR3 nucleotides are TGTGCCAGCAGCTTGGCACTAGCAGATACGCAGTATTTT. This sequence encodes CASSLALADTQYF.

The gene calls are TRBV10-3 and TRBJ2-5; D perhaps matches TRBD1 (5 bases). Germline V gives CDR1 ENHRY, CDR2 SYGVKD. V shed 4 bases and J shed 1 base, with 7 bases lying between them. CDR3 length: 13 residues. The CDR3 coding sequence is TGTGCCATCAGTGGGGGCGGCCAAGAGACCCAGTACTTC. Its protein is CAISGGGQETQYF.

The genes are TRBV15 and TRBJ2-7; 8 bases agree with TRBD1. The CDR3 runs 16 residues. With 0 bases clipped from V and 4 bases from J, the junction kept 8 bases outside the gene matches. The V gene's germline CDR1 is LNHNV and CDR2 YYDKDF (reference sequence). This CDR3 is CATSRDLGRGLYEQYF. CDR3 DNA sequence: TGTGCCACCAGCAGAGATTTGGGCAGGGGGCTATACGAGCAGTACTTC.

The rearrangement joins TRBV28 to TRBJ2-7, with 11 bases matching TRBD1. CDR1 MDHEN and CDR2 SYDVKM come from the germline V gene. This CDR3 is 13 amino acids long. V shed 6 bases, J shed 6 bases, and the junction held 4 bases outside the gene matches. The CDR3 bases are TGTGCCAGCAGCCAAGGGACAGGGGGCGAGCAGTACTTC. Amino acids: CASSQGTGGEQYF.